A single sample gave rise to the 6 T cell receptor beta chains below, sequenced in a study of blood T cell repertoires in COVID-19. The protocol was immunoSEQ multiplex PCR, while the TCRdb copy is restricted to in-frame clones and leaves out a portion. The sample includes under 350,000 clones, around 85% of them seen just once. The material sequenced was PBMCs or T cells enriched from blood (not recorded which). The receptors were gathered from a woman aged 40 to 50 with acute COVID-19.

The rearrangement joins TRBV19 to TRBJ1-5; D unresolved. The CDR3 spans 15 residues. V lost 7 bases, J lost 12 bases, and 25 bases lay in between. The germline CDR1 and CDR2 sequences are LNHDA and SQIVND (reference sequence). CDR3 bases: TGTGCCAGTAAGCCCGGGAGCGACAACCATCGGGACCAGCATTTT. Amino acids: CASKPGSDNHRDQHF.

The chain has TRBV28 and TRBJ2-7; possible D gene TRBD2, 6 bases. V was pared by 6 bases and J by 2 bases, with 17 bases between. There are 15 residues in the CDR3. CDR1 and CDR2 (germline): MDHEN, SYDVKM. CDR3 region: CASRTEGTSTYEQYF. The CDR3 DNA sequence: TGTGCCAGCAGGACCGAAGGGACTTCCACCTACGAGCAGTACTTC.

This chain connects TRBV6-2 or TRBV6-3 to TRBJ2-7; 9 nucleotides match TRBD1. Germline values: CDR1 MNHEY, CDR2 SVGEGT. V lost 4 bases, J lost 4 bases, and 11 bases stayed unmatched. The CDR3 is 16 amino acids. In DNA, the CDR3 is TGTGCCAGCAGTTTATGGTGGCGACAGGGGGGGTACGAGCAGTACTTC. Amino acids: CASSLWWRQGGYEQYF.

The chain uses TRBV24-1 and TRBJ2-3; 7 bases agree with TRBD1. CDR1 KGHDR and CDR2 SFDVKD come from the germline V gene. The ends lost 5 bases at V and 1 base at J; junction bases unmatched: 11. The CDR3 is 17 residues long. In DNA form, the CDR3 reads TGTGCCACCAGTGGGGCTAGAGGGGGCGCTGGCACAGATACGCAGTATTTT. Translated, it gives CATSGARGGAGTDTQYF.

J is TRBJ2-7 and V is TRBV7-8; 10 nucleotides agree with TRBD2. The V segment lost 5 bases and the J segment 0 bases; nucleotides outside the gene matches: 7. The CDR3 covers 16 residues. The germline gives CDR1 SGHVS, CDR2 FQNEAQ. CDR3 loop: CASSKRTSGSSYEQYF. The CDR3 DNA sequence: TGTGCCAGCAGCAAACGGACTAGCGGCAGCTCCTACGAGCAGTACTTC. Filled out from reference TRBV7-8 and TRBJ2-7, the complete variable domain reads GAGVSQSPRYKVAKRGQDVALRCDPISGHVSLFWYQQALGQGPEFLTYFQNEAQLDKSGLPSDRFFAERPEGSVSTLKIQRTQQEDSAVYLCASSKRTSGSSYEQYFGPGTRLTVT.

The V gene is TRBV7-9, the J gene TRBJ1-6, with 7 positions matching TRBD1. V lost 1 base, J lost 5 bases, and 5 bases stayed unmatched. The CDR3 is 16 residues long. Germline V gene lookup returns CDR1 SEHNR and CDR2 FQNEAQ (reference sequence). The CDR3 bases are TGTGCCAGCAGCTTAGATCCCGGGACAGATAATTCACCCCTCCACTTT. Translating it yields CASSLDPGTDNSPLHF.